The rows below give T cell receptor beta chains drawn from one sample of a study of blood T cell repertoires in COVID-19. The protocol was immunoSEQ multiplex PCR, while the TCRdb copy is restricted to in-frame clones and leaves out a portion. The repertoire has 30,000 to 40,000 clones, about four fifths of them found once; the top ten carry approximately 40%. The specimen was peripheral blood. The source is a man older than 75 with active or convalescent COVID-19. Each CDR3 is given with its conserved first and last residue. The D gene is left open where the match is weak. Rows give clone size only sometimes, using once, few, many, or a class for an expanded clone.

D gene	clone size	J gene	V gene	CDR3 protein	CDR3 DNA
TRBD2	few	TRBJ2-2	TRBV7-8	CASSLSRTSGSRELFF	TGTGCCAGCAGCTTAAGTAGGACTAGCGGGAGCAGGGAGCTGTTTTTT
NA	NA	TRBJ2-5	TRBV30	CAWSPLTGPVGETQYF	TGTGCCTGGAGCCCGCTAACAGGGCCGGTGGGGGAGACCCAGTACTTC
TRBD2	NA	TRBJ2-5	TRBV10-3	CAISESAGLGGETQYF	TGTGCCATCAGTGAGTCAGCGGGACTAGGGGGAGAGACCCAGTACTTC
NA	few	TRBJ2-1	TRBV19	CASSLDSYNEQFF	TGTGCCAGTAGTCTCGACAGTTACAATGAGCAGTTCTTC
TRBD1	NA	TRBJ2-5	TRBV6-6	CASSYAGGETQYF	TGTGCCAGCAGTTACGCAGGGGGAGAGACCCAGTACTTC
TRBD2	NA	TRBJ2-1	TRBV6-2/TRBV6-3	CASSSLAGWNEQFF	TGTGCCAGCAGTAGCCTAGCGGGCTGGAATGAGCAGTTCTTC
NA	NA	TRBJ1-5	TRBV2	CASGGSVALHQPQHF	TGTGCCAGCGGGGGGTCAGTGGCGCTTCATCAGCCCCAGCATTTT
TRBD2	NA	TRBJ2-1	TRBV4-2	CASSPGTSGDNEQFF	TGTGCCAGCAGCCCCGGGACTAGCGGAGACAATGAGCAGTTCTTC
TRBD1	NA	TRBJ2-5	TRBV5-5	CASSLGTGGETQYF	TGTGCCAGCAGCTTAGGGACAGGGGGGGAGACCCAGTACTTC
NA	few	TRBJ1-1	TRBV30	CAWGDGPSYMNTEAFF	TGTGCCTGGGGTGATGGGCCCAGCTACATGAACACTGAAGCTTTCTTT
TRBD2	NA	TRBJ2-2	TRBV10-2	CASSDPGRGDTGELFF	TGCGCCAGCAGTGACCCTGGGAGGGGCGACACCGGGGAGCTGTTTTTT
NA	once	TRBJ1-2	TRBV25-1	CASSHGANYGYTF	TGTGCCAGCAGCCACGGAGCTAACTATGGCTACACCTTC
NA	NA	TRBJ2-7	TRBV5-1	CASSFLAGPTYEQYF	TGCGCCAGCAGCTTCCTGGCGGGACCCACCTACGAGCAGTACTTC
TRBD1	NA	TRBJ1-2	TRBV5-5	CASSLEGTGLYGYTF	TGTGCCAGCAGCTTGGAAGGGACAGGGTTGTATGGCTACACCTTC
NA	NA	TRBJ1-2	TRBV5-4	CASSGWASDYGYTF	TGTGCCAGCAGCGGCTGGGCCTCAGACTATGGCTACACCTTC
TRBD2	NA	TRBJ2-3	TRBV28	CATLGGGNRVVVTQYF	TGTGCCACCCTGGGCGGGGGGAATAGGGTCGTAGTTACGCAGTATTTT
TRBD2	NA	TRBJ2-7	TRBV6-5	CASNLAGVSYEQYF	TGTGCCAGCAATCTAGCGGGGGTTAGCTACGAGCAGTACTTC
NA	NA	TRBJ2-7	TRBV4-1	CASSQASHVSYEQYF	TGCGCCAGCAGCCAAGCAAGCCACGTCTCCTACGAGCAGTACTTC
NA	NA	TRBJ2-7	TRBV29-1	CSVVQESYEQYF	TGCAGCGTTGTTCAGGAATCCTACGAGCAGTACTTC
NA	NA	TRBJ2-5	TRBV7-9	CASSYSTPTGVETQYF	TGTGCCAGCAGCTACTCCACTCCAACAGGAGTGGAGACCCAGTACTTC
TRBD1	NA	TRBJ1-1	TRBV27	CASSRQGQEAFF	TGTGCCAGCAGTCGACAGGGACAAGAAGCTTTCTTT
TRBD1	NA	TRBJ1-4	TRBV4-1	CASSRDRGPGGEKLFF	TGCGCCAGCAGCCGGGACAGGGGGCCCGGGGGGGAAAAACTGTTTTTT
NA	NA	TRBJ2-6	TRBV13	CASSLQGQFSGANVLTF	TGTGCCAGCAGCTTACAGGGTCAATTCTCTGGGGCCAACGTCCTGACTTTC
NA	few	TRBJ2-1	TRBV5-1	CASSLEAEALNEQFF	TGCGCCAGCAGCTTGGAAGCGGAGGCTCTCAATGAGCAGTTCTTC
NA	NA	TRBJ1-2	TRBV21-1	CASSDYPLVYGYTF	TGTGCCAGCAGCGACTACCCCCTTGTTTATGGCTACACCTTC
NA	NA	TRBJ2-3	TRBV6-1	CASSGAWGGGTDTQYF	TGTGCCAGCAGTGGCGCTTGGGGGGGCGGAACAGATACGCAGTATTTT
NA	NA	TRBJ2-7	TRBV6-2/TRBV6-3	CASSSTGTSNYEQYF	TGTGCCAGCAGCTCGACCGGGACTTCCAACTACGAGCAGTACTTC
NA	once	TRBJ1-5	TRBV15	CATSRDKGVGQPQHF	TGTGCCACCAGCAGAGATAAGGGGGTAGGTCAGCCCCAGCATTTT
TRBD2	NA	TRBJ2-5	TRBV5-1	CASSLTGLPQETQYF	TGCGCCAGCAGCTTGACGGGACTACCCCAAGAGACCCAGTACTTC
NA	few	TRBJ2-7	TRBV7-9	CASSLGDIPIYEQYF	TGTGCCAGCAGCTTAGGTGACATTCCCATATACGAGCAGTACTTC
TRBD1	NA	TRBJ1-5	TRBV19	CASSIPGTGDQPQHF	TGTGCCAGTAGTATACCTGGGACAGGGGATCAGCCCCAGCATTTT
NA	NA	TRBJ1-1	TRBV3-1/TRBV3-2	CASSQDRGATEAFF	TGTGCCAGCAGCCAAGATCGGGGGGCCACTGAAGCTTTCTTT
NA	NA	TRBJ1-1	TRBV5-8	CASSLNRQSEAFF	TGTGCCAGCAGCTTGAACAGGCAGTCTGAAGCTTTCTTT
TRBD2	NA	TRBJ2-7	TRBV27	CASSSPAGGLGEQYF	TGTGCCAGCAGTTCCCCAGCGGGAGGGCTTGGCGAGCAGTACTTC
TRBD2	NA	TRBJ2-5	TRBV7-2	CASSLGTSGTQYF	TGTGCCAGCAGCTTAGGGACTAGCGGGACCCAGTACTTC
NA	NA	TRBJ2-3	TRBV11-2	CASSPGGRSVLDTQYF	TGTGCCAGCAGCCCCGGCGGTAGGAGCGTTTTAGATACGCAGTATTTT
NA	few	TRBJ2-1	TRBV28	CASSLGPWDEQFF	TGTGCCAGCAGTTTGGGGCCTTGGGATGAGCAGTTCTTC
NA	once	TRBJ2-2	TRBV29-1	CSAEGSTAAVNTGELFF	TGCAGCGCCGAAGGTTCAACGGCAGCGGTGAACACCGGGGAGCTGTTTTTT
NA	NA	TRBJ1-5	TRBV3-1/TRBV3-2	CASSQDLRENQPQHF	TGTGCCAGCAGCCAAGATTTAAGGGAGAATCAGCCCCAGCATTTT
NA	NA	TRBJ2-3	TRBV6-2/TRBV6-3	CASSRPVGGGQPSTDTQYF	TGTGCCAGCAGCCGCCCCGTCGGGGGAGGCCAACCTAGCACAGATACGCAGTATTTT
TRBD1	NA	TRBJ1-2	TRBV19	CASNPRDRVGSNYGYTF	TGTGCCAGTAACCCCCGGGACAGGGTCGGATCTAACTATGGCTACACCTTC
TRBD2	few	TRBJ2-2	TRBV10-3	CAIRSLAGDGGELFF	TGTGCCATCAGGTCCCTAGCGGGAGACGGCGGGGAGCTGTTTTTT
NA	NA	TRBJ2-7	TRBV3-1/TRBV3-2	CASSQVPLEQYF	TGTGCCAGCAGCCAAGTCCCCCTCGAGCAGTACTTC
TRBD2	NA	TRBJ2-1	TRBV7-3	CASSLTGTSAGEQFF	TGTGCCAGCAGCTTGACCGGGACTAGCGCCGGGGAGCAGTTCTTC
NA	many	TRBJ2-5	TRBV11-2	CASSPRAGTTLETQYF	TGTGCCAGCAGCCCCCGGGCCGGGACAACCCTGGAGACCCAGTACTTC
NA	NA	TRBJ2-7	TRBV18	CASSPPGAESYEQYF	TGTGCCAGCTCACCACCGGGAGCGGAATCCTACGAGCAGTACTTC
TRBD1	NA	TRBJ1-3	TRBV28	CASSFQGTGVDTIYF	TGTGCCAGCAGTTTTCAGGGGACAGGGGTTGACACCATATATTTT
NA	NA	TRBJ2-2	TRBV7-6	CASSPDYNTGELFF	TGTGCCAGCAGCCCTGACTATAACACCGGGGAGCTGTTTTTT
NA	few	TRBJ1-6	TRBV19	CASSFGQTFNSPLHF	TGTGCCAGTAGTTTCGGACAGACCTTTAATTCACCCCTCCACTTT
NA	NA	TRBJ2-7	TRBV7-8	CASRREGYEQYF	TGTGCCAGCAGGCGAGAGGGGTACGAGCAGTACTTC
NA	NA	TRBJ1-1	TRBV6-5	CASSQNQNTEAFF	TGTGCCAGCAGCCAAAATCAAAACACTGAAGCTTTCTTT
NA	NA	TRBJ1-2	TRBV7-9	CASSFLEQGGYTF	TGTGCCAGCAGCTTCTTAGAGCAGGGGGGCTACACCTTC
TRBD1	NA	TRBJ1-2	TRBV9	CASSAQGRGYTF	TGTGCCAGCAGCGCACAGGGGCGCGGCTACACCTTC